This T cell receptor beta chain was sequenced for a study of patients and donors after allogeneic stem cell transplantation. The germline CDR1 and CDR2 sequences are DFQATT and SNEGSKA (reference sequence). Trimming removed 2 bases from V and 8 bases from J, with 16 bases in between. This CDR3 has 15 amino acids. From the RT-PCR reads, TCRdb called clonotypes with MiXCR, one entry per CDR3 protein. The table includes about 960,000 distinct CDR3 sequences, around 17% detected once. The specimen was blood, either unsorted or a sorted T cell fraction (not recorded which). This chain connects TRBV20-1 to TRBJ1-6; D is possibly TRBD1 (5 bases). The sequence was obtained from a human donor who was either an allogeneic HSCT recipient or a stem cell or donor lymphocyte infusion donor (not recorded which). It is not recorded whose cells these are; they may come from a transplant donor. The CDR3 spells CSARSRDGGDSPLHF. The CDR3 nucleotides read TGCAGTGCTAGATCCCGGGACGGCGGAGATTCACCCCTCCACTTT.